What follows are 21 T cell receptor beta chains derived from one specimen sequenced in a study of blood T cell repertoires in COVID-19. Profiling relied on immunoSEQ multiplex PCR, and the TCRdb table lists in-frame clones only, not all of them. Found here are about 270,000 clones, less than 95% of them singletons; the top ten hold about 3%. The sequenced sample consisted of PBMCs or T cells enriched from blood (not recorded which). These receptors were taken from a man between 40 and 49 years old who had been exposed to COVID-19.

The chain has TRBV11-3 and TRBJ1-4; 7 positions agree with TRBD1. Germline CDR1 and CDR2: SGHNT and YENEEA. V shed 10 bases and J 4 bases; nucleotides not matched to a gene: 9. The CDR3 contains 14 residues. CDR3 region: CAILRGLGNEKLFF. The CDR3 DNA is TGTGCCATTCTGAGGGGGCTGGGTAATGAAAAACTGTTTTTT.

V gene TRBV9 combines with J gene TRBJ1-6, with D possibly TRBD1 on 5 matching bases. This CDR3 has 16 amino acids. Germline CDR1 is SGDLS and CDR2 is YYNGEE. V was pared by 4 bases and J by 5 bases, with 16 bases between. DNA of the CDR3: TGTGCCAGCAGCCCAGTAGGGGCGTATAATAATTCACCCCTCCACTTT. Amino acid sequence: CASSPVGAYNNSPLHF.

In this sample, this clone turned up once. CDR3 in amino acids: CASSEGTGVSPLHF. CDR3 bases: TGTGCCAGCAGTGAAGGGACAGGGGTTTCACCCCTCCACTTT. The chain recombines TRBV2 with TRBJ1-6, with TRBD1 matching over 9 bases. V shed 1 base, J shed 9 bases, and the junction held 1 base outside the gene matches. Germline CDR1 SNHLY, CDR2 FYNNEI. CDR3 length equals 14 residues. The entire variable domain, with the rest obtained from reference TRBV2 and TRBJ1-6, is as follows: EPEVTQTPSHQVTQMGQEVILRCVPISNHLYFYWYRQILGQKVEFLVSFYNNEISEKSEIFDDQFSVERPDGSNFTLKIRSTKLEDSAMYFCASSEGTGVSPLHFGNGTRLTVT.

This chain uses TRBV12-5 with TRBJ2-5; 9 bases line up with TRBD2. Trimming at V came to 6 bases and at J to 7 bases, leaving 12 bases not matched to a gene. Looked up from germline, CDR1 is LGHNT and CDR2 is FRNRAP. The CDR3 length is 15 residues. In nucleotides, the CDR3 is TGTGCTAGTGGCGGGACTAGCCCGTTTGAGGTGACCCAGTACTTC. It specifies CASGGTSPFEVTQYF.

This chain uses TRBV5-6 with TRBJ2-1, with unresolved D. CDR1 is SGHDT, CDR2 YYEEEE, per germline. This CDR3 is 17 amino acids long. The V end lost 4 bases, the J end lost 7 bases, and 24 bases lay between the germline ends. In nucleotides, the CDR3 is TGTGCCAGCAGCCCCCAAGTCTACGATAATCTTCGGAATGAGCAGTTCTTC. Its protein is CASSPQVYDNLRNEQFF.

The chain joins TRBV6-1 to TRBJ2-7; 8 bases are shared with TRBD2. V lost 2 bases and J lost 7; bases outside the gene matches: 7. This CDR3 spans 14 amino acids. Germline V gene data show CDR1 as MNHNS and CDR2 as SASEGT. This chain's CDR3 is CASSEFGGAAEQYF. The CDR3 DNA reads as TGTGCCAGCAGTGAATTCGGGGGGGCGGCGGAGCAGTACTTC.

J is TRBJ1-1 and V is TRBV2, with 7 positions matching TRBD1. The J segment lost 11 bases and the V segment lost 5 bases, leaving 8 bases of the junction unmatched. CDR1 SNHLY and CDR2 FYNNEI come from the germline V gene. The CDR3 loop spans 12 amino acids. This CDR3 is CASSPDRVEAFF. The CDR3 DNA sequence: TGTGCCAGCAGTCCAGACAGGGTCGAGGCTTTCTTT.

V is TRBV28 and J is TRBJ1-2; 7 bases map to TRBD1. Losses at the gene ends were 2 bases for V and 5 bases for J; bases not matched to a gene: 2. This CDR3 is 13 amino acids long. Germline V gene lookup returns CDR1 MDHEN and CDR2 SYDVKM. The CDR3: CASSLTGVYGYTF. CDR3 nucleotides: TGTGCCAGCAGTTTAACAGGGGTATATGGCTACACCTTC.

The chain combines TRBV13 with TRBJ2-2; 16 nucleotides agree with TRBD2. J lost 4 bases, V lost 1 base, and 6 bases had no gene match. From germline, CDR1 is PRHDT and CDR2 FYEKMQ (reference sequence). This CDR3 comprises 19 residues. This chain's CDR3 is CASSLESGTSGRVTGELFF. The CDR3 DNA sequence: TGTGCCAGCAGCTTAGAATCCGGGACTAGCGGGAGGGTCACCGGGGAGCTGTTTTTT. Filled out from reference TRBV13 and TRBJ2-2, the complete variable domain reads AAGVIQSPRHLIKEKRETATLKCYPIPRHDTVYWYQQGPGQDPQFLISFYEKMQSDKGSIPDRFSAQQFSDYHSELNMSSLELGDSALYFCASSLESGTSGRVTGELFFGEGSRLTVL.

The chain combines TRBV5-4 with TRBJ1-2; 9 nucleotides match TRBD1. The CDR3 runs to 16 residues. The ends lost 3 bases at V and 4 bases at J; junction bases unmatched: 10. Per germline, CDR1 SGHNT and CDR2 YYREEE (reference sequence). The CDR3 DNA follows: TGTGCCAGCAGCTCCGCCTTGGGACAGGGTGGCTATGGCTACACCTTC. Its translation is CASSSALGQGGYGYTF. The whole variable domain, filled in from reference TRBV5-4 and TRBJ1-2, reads ETGVTQSPTHLIKTRGQQVTLRCSSQSGHNTVSWYQQALGQGPQFIFQYYREEENGRGNFPPRFSGLQFPNYSSELNVNALELDDSALYLCASSSALGQGGYGYTFGSGTRLTVV.

This CDR3 is CASSLAYTGTEQFF. In DNA, the CDR3 is TGTGCCAGCAGCTTAGCTTATACCGGGACAGAGCAGTTCTTC. V gene TRBV11-3 combines with J gene TRBJ2-1, with a possible D match to TRBD1 (6 bases). Germline CDR1 and CDR2: SGHNT and YENEEA. V lost 1 base and J lost 10, with 14 bases in between. This CDR3 region has 14 residues.

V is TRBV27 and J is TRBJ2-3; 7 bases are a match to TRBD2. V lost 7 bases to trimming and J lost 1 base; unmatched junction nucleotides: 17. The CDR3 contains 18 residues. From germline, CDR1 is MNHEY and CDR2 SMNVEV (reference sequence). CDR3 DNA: TGTGCCAGCACCTCCCGGGGACCCACTACTAGCGGCACAGATACGCAGTATTTT. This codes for CASTSRGPTTSGTDTQYF.

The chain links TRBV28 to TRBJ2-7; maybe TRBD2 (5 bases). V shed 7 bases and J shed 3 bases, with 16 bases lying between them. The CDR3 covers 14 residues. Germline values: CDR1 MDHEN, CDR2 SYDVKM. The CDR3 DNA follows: TGTGCCAGCATGTCGGGGAGTTTGGGCTACGAGCAGTACTTC. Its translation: CASMSGSLGYEQYF.

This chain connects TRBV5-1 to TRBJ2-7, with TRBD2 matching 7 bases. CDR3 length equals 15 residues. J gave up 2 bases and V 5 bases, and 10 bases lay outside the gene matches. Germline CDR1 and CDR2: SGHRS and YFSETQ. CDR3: CASRLEYLAAYEQYF. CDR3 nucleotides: TGCGCCAGCAGACTCGAATATCTAGCGGCCTACGAGCAGTACTTC. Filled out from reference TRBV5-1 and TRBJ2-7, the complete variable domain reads KAGVTQTPRYLIKTRGQQVTLSCSPISGHRSVSWYQQTPGQGLQFLFEYFSETQRNKGNFPGRFSGRQFSNSRSEMNVSTLELGDSALYLCASRLEYLAAYEQYFGPGTRLTVT.

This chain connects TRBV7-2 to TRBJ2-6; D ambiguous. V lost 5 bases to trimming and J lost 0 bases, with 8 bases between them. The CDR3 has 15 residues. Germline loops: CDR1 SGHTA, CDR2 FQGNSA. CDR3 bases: TGTGCCAGCAGCCAGATGCACTCTGGGGCCAACGTCCTGACTTTC. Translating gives CASSQMHSGANVLTF.

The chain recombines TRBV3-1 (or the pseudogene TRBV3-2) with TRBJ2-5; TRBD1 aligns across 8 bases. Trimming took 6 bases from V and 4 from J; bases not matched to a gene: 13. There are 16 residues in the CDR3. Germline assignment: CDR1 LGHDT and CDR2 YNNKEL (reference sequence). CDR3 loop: CASRDRKTGVSETQYF. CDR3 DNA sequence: TGTGCCAGCAGGGATCGCAAGACAGGGGTTTCAGAGACCCAGTACTTC.

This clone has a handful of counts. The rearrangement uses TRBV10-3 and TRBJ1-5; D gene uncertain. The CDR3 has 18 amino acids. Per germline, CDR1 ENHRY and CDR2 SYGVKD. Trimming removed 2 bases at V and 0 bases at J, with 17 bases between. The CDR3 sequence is CAISEDFRRVFSNQPQHF. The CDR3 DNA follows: TGTGCCATCAGTGAGGATTTTCGTCGGGTGTTTAGCAATCAGCCCCAGCATTTT.

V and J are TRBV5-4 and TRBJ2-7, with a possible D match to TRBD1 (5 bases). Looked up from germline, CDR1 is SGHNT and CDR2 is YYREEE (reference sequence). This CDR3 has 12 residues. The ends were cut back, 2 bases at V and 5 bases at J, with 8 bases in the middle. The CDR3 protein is CASSLSRDEQYF. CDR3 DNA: TGTGCCAGCAGCTTATCCAGGGACGAGCAGTACTTC.

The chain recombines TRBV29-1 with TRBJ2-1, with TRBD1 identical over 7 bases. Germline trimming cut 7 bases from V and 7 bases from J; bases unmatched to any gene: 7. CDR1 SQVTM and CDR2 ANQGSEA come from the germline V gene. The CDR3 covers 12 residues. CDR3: CSAETGVNEQFF. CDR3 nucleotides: TGCAGCGCCGAAACAGGGGTGAATGAGCAGTTCTTC.

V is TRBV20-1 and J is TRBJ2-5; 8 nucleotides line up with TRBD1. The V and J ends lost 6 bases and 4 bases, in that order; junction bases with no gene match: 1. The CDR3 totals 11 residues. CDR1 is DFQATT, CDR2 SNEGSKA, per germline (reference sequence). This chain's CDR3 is CSAQGAETQYF. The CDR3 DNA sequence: TGCAGTGCGCAGGGGGCAGAGACCCAGTACTTC.

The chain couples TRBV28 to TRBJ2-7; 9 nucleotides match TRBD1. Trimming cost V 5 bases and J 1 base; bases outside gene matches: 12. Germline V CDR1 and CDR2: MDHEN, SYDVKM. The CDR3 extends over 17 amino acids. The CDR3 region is CASSPPGQGIISYEQYF. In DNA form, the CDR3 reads TGTGCCAGCAGTCCTCCGGGACAGGGAATAATATCCTACGAGCAGTACTTC.